One sample yielded the 30 T cell receptor beta chains listed below, sequenced in a study of cytotoxic CD8 clonotypes in ibrutinib-treated CLL. Clones were sequenced by immunoSEQ multiplex PCR, and TCRdb holds only the in-frame ones, with some missing. The top ten hold just over 5% of the sample, which has some 150,000 clones, 70% to 80% seen once. This material consisted of PBMCs, taken after 24 months of ibrutinib treatment. Source of these receptors: a human donor with chronic lymphocytic leukemia.

The genes are TRBV30 and TRBJ2-5; TRBD2 is a possible D gene (7 bases). Looked up from germline, CDR1 is GTSNPN and CDR2 is SVGIG (reference sequence). Trimming shortened V by 0 bases and J by 3 bases, and 11 bases separated the two germline ends. CDR3 size: 14 residues. The CDR3 coding sequence is TGTGCCTGGAGTGTTCGGGGGGCCAAAGAGACCCAGTACTTC. Amino acids: CAWSVRGAKETQYF.

This clone was found once. The V gene is TRBV19, the J gene TRBJ1-5; D might be TRBD1 (5 bases). V gave up 5 bases and J gave up 7 bases, with 12 bases separating them. Germline CDR1 and CDR2: LNHDA and SQIVND (reference sequence). This CDR3 has 13 amino acids. CDR3 bases: TGTGCCAGTAGTGACCAGGGAGGGCAGCCCCAGCATTTT. Its protein is CASSDQGGQPQHF.

This sequence joins TRBV7-3 and TRBJ2-3; D may be TRBD1 or TRBD2 (6 bases each). V was trimmed by 8 bases and J by 3 bases, leaving 21 bases between them. The CDR3 sequence is 16 residues long. CDR1 is SGHTA and CDR2 is FQGTGA in the germline V gene. The CDR3 nucleotides are TGTGCCAGCGGGGGGCCCGGGGAGACCCGGACAGATACGCAGTATTTT. Its translation is CASGGPGETRTDTQYF.

The chain joins TRBV7-2 to TRBJ2-5; D remains unclear. Trimming left V 4 bases short and J 7 bases short, with 7 bases between. The CDR3 runs 11 residues. CDR1 is SGHTA and CDR2 is FQGNSA in the germline V gene. The CDR3 protein is CASSSAGTQYF. CDR3 in DNA: TGTGCCAGCAGCTCCGCTGGGACCCAGTACTTC.

The rearrangement links TRBV4-1 to TRBJ2-3, with D hard to call. The germline V and J ends were trimmed by 1 base and 2 bases, with 10 bases remaining between them. In germline, CDR1 is MGHRA, CDR2 YSYEKL. The CDR3 spans 15 residues. The CDR3, as DNA: TGCGCCAGCAGCCAAGGGTCACAGTACACAGATACGCAGTATTTT. This translates into CASSQGSQYTDTQYF.

V gene TRBV5-1 combines with J gene TRBJ1-4, with D perhaps TRBD1 (5 bases). Germline values: CDR1 SGHRS, CDR2 YFSETQ. The CDR3 covers 17 residues. V lost 1 base and J lost 3, with 16 bases in between. Here the CDR3 reads CASSLWGPPGSNEKLFF. The CDR3 DNA reads as TGCGCCAGCAGCTTGTGGGGACCCCCAGGCTCTAATGAAAAACTGTTTTTT. The variable domain in full, completed from reference TRBV5-1 and TRBJ1-4, reads KAGVTQTPRYLIKTRGQQVTLSCSPISGHRSVSWYQQTPGQGLQFLFEYFSETQRNKGNFPGRFSGRQFSNSRSEMNVSTLELGDSALYLCASSLWGPPGSNEKLFFGSGTQLSVL.

This clone was observed a few times. The chain links TRBV7-2 to TRBJ2-5; 7 bases align to TRBD2. Germline CDR1 is SGHTA and CDR2 is FQGNSA. This CDR3 comprises 14 residues. The J segment lost 3 bases and the V segment lost 3 bases, leaving 4 bases of the junction unmatched. The CDR3 coding sequence is TGTGCCAGCAGCTTTGGTCTAGCGGAAGAGACCCAGTACTTC. It is translated as CASSFGLAEETQYF.

This clone has a count of ten or more. The gene calls are TRBV6-1 and TRBJ1-2; D is possibly TRBD1 (5 bases). Germline V CDR1 and CDR2: MNHNS, SASEGT. CDR3 length: 14 amino acids. Trimming took off 5 bases at V and 4 bases at J, with 14 bases between the two ends. The CDR3 sequence: CASSHRAGGYGYTF. The CDR3, as DNA: TGTGCCAGCAGTCATCGGGCCGGGGGCTATGGCTACACCTTC.

This clone was seen only a few times. This chain links TRBV6-5 with TRBJ1-4, with D hard to call. CDR1 MNHEY and CDR2 SVGAGI come from the germline V gene. V lost 6 bases, J lost 5 bases, and 16 bases lay in between. The CDR3 extends over 15 amino acids. The CDR3 DNA reads TGTGCCAGCAGATCGCACAGCGAACTCAATGAAAAACTGTTTTTT. Its translation: CASRSHSELNEKLFF.

The V call is TRBV14, the J call TRBJ2-3; no clear D gene. The CDR3 length is 17 residues. The germline V gene encodes CDR1 SGHDN and CDR2 FVKESK. Deletions cut 1 base from V and 0 bases from J, with 14 bases between. CDR3: CASSQGTGSSSTDTQYF. As DNA, the CDR3 is TGTGCCAGCAGCCAAGGGACGGGCAGCTCTAGCACAGATACGCAGTATTTT.

The genes are TRBV7-3 and TRBJ2-2; D gene unclear. CDR3 length: 13 amino acids. CDR1 is SGHTA and CDR2 is FQGTGA in the germline V gene. Trimming left V 2 bases short and J 4 bases short, with 5 bases between. Here the CDR3 DNA reads TGTGCCAGCAGCTTAGACGCCACCGGGGAGCTGTTTTTT. It encodes CASSLDATGELFF.

The chain joins TRBV5-1 to TRBJ2-3; D unclear. Germline V lookup: CDR1 SGHRS, CDR2 YFSETQ. V was cut by 4 bases and J by 1 base, with 4 bases left in between. There are 12 residues in the CDR3. The chain's CDR3 is CASSLRTDTQYF. The CDR3 nucleotides are TGCGCCAGCAGCCTCCGCACAGATACGCAGTATTTT.

The genes are TRBV21-1 and TRBJ2-3; TRBD2 reflects the table's D call only, with no check against the DNA. TRBV21-1 is a pseudogene locus. There are 19 residues in the CDR3. This CDR3 is CASRGTSGRPGDRTDTQYF. DNA for the CDR3: TGTGCCAGCCGAGGGACTAGCGGGAGGCCGGGGGATAGGACAGATACGCAGTATTTT.

This clone turned up a few times. J is TRBJ2-5 and V is TRBV6-1; D gene uncertain. V dropped 3 bases and J dropped 1 base, with 9 bases sitting between them. CDR3 size: 14 residues. Germline V CDR1 and CDR2: MNHNS, SASEGT. The CDR3 is CASSDPTSQETQYF. In DNA form, the CDR3 reads TGTGCCAGCAGTGACCCGACATCCCAAGAGACCCAGTACTTC.

V is TRBV15 and J is TRBJ1-5, with 8 bases fitting TRBD1. Looked up from germline, CDR1 is LNHNV and CDR2 is YYDKDF (reference sequence). The trim removed 1 base at V and 7 bases at J, leaving 6 bases unmatched. The CDR3 totals 15 residues. The CDR3 is CATSRAGTGEQPQHF. The CDR3 DNA reads TGTGCCACCAGCAGAGCGGGGACAGGCGAGCAGCCCCAGCATTTT. The full variable domain, rest sourced from reference TRBV15 and TRBJ1-5, is DAMVIQNPRYQVTQFGKPVTLSCSQTLNHNVMYWYQQKSSQAPKLLFHYYDKDFNNEADTPDNFQSRRPNTSFCFLDIRSPGLGDTAMYLCATSRAGTGEQPQHFGDGTRLSIL.

This clone has a handful of counts. The chain couples TRBV28 to TRBJ1-1; D is unclear. V was pared by 7 bases and J by 8 bases, with 20 bases between. CDR1 MDHEN and CDR2 SYDVKM come from the germline V gene. This CDR3 contains 14 residues. The CDR3 here is CASTPGQFRIEAFF. The CDR3 bases are TGTGCCAGCACCCCGGGCCAGTTCCGAATCGAAGCTTTCTTT.

The CDR3, as DNA: TGTGCCAGCACCCCAGCGGGGGTTGGGGCCAACGTCCTGACTTTC. It yields the protein CASTPAGVGANVLTF. The rearrangement links TRBV28 to TRBJ2-6; 8 bases agree with TRBD2. The ends lost 7 bases at V and 3 bases at J; junction bases unmatched: 5. Looked up from germline, CDR1 is MDHEN and CDR2 is SYDVKM. This CDR3 comprises 15 residues.

This chain uses TRBV2 with TRBJ1-5; D unclear. V was trimmed by 2 bases and J by 6 bases, leaving 8 bases between them. In germline, CDR1 is SNHLY, CDR2 FYNNEI. The CDR3 has 13 residues. The CDR3 protein is CASSERVAQPQHF. The CDR3 DNA reads as TGTGCCAGCAGTGAAAGGGTCGCTCAGCCCCAGCATTTT.

The chain carries TRBV9 and TRBJ2-5, with a weak D call TRBD1 (6 bases). With 7 bases removed from V and 2 bases from J, the gap between germline ends came to 12 bases. Germline CDR1 SGDLS, CDR2 YYNGEE. The length of the CDR3 is 13 residues. The CDR3 DNA sequence: TGTGCCAGCGGACCCGGGACACAAGAGACCCAGTACTTC. It codes for CASGPGTQETQYF.

This clone was counted once. The chain joins TRBV4-3 to TRBJ2-2, with 8 bases lining up with TRBD2. This CDR3 comprises 16 residues. Germline CDR1 is LGHNA and CDR2 is YSLEER. V lost 3 bases and J lost 0; bases outside the gene matches: 3. CDR3: CASSQLAGTNTGELFF. The CDR3 DNA sequence: TGCGCCAGCAGCCAGTTAGCGGGGACGAACACCGGGGAGCTGTTTTTT.

The rearrangement links TRBV5-6 to TRBJ2-2; no definite D call. The V and J ends lost 0 bases and 0 bases respectively, with 3 bases between them. From germline, CDR1 is SGHDT and CDR2 YYEEEE. The CDR3 runs 14 residues. Here the CDR3 DNA reads TGTGCCAGCAGCTTGGGTCCGAACACCGGGGAGCTGTTTTTT. Protein: CASSLGPNTGELFF.

The V call is TRBV7-9, the J call TRBJ2-5; perhaps TRBD2 as D (5 bases). V was trimmed by 7 bases and J by 4 bases, leaving 13 bases between them. The CDR3 length is 13 residues. CDR1 is SEHNR, CDR2 FQNEAQ, per germline (reference sequence). In DNA form, the CDR3 reads TGTGCCAGCAAACCTAGCTGGGCAGAGACCCAGTACTTC. Amino acids: CASKPSWAETQYF.

J is TRBJ1-2 and V is TRBV27, with 9 positions matching TRBD1. Germline V lookup: CDR1 MNHEY, CDR2 SMNVEV (reference sequence). This CDR3 comprises 14 residues. The V segment lost 5 bases and the J segment 6 bases; nucleotides outside the gene matches: 7. The CDR3 nucleotides read TGTGCCAGCAGTCCACCGACAGGGGGTGATGGCTACACCTTC. Translating it yields CASSPPTGGDGYTF.

The chain carries TRBV6-6 and TRBJ2-7, with D possibly matching TRBD2 (6 bases). Trimming shortened V by 2 bases and J by 2 bases, and 13 bases separated the two germline ends. Per germline, CDR1 MNHNY and CDR2 SVGAGI (reference sequence). This CDR3 has 15 residues. The CDR3 nucleotides are TGTGCCAGCAGTTACGGTGGAGGGGAGACCTACGAGCAGTACTTC. This translates into CASSYGGGETYEQYF.

The CDR3 region has the DNA TGCGCCAGCAGCTCCCAGGGGGTAGCGGGGGTCTACAATGAGCAGTTCTTC. Protein: CASSSQGVAGVYNEQFF. This chain uses TRBV5-1 with TRBJ2-1; the match to TRBD2 covers 9 bases. The germline gives CDR1 SGHRS, CDR2 YFSETQ. J gave up 3 bases and V 3 bases, and 10 bases lay outside the gene matches. This CDR3 comprises 17 residues.

This clone was observed a few times. The chain combines TRBV7-9 with TRBJ1-6; 9 nucleotides agree with TRBD1. The germline gives CDR1 SEHNR, CDR2 FQNEAQ (reference sequence). With 5 bases clipped from V and 10 bases from J, the junction kept 9 bases outside the gene matches. This CDR3 contains 15 residues. The CDR3 sequence: CASSTRDRAWSPLHF. The DNA of the CDR3 is TGTGCCAGCAGCACCCGGGACAGGGCTTGGTCACCCCTCCACTTT.

This clone was detected a few times. The chain combines TRBV19 with TRBJ1-2; unclear D gene. The V and J ends lost 6 bases and 4 bases respectively, with 15 bases between them. Germline CDR1 and CDR2: LNHDA and SQIVND (reference sequence). The CDR3 extends over 14 amino acids. CDR3 nucleotide sequence: TGTGCCAGTAGGGCAGCCGGCTATGGCTATGGCTACACCTTC. Amino acid sequence: CASRAAGYGYGYTF.

This chain uses TRBV29-1 with TRBJ2-7; 12 positions agree with TRBD1. Germline trimming cut 3 bases from V and 6 bases from J; bases unmatched to any gene: 3. The CDR3 spans 13 residues. CDR1 and CDR2 (germline): SQVTM, ANQGSEA. The CDR3 DNA sequence: TGCAGCGTTGAGGGGACAGGGGGCGGCGAGCAGTACTTC. Protein: CSVEGTGGGEQYF.

This chain joins TRBV28 and TRBJ2-7, with a possible D match to TRBD2 (5 bases). Germline lookup yields CDR1 MDHEN and CDR2 SYDVKM. The CDR3 consists of 15 residues. V lost 6 bases and J 4 bases, leaving 19 bases between the germline ends. The chain's CDR3 is CASSLRRIRLYEQYF. The CDR3 nucleotides are TGTGCCAGCAGCCTCCGGAGGATCCGCTTATACGAGCAGTACTTC.

This chain joins TRBV6-6 and TRBJ2-7, with TRBD1 matching over 8 bases. There are 15 residues in the CDR3. From germline, CDR1 is MNHNY and CDR2 SVGAGI (reference sequence). The trim removed 0 bases at V and 2 bases at J, leaving 3 bases unmatched. The CDR3 DNA is TGTGCCAGCAGTTACTCGAGGGGACAGGCCTACGAGCAGTACTTC. Protein: CASSYSRGQAYEQYF.